This passage covers 14 T cell receptor beta chains from one sample sequenced in a study of cytomegalovirus exposure and HLA in healthy donors. The study ran its PCR with 60 Vbeta and 13 Jbeta primers. The table came from immunoSEQ multiplex PCR; TCRdb's copy has only in-frame clones and leaves some out. The repertoire consists of roughly 120,000 clones, with 81% occurring once and the leading ten covering around 2.2%. Material: PBMCs. The receptors come from a woman younger than 45 in good health and CMV-seronegative.

The V and J genes are TRBV5-1 and TRBJ2-7, with TRBD2 matching over 7 bases. The germline V gene has CDR1 SGHRS and CDR2 YFSETQ. This CDR3 is 14 amino acids long. Trimming took 4 bases from V and 1 from J; bases not matched to a gene: 5. The CDR3 bases are TGCGCCAGCAGCCCTGGGAGGGTTTCCTACGAGCAGTACTTC. Protein product: CASSPGRVSYEQYF.

The chain recombines TRBV19 with TRBJ1-1; D remains ambiguous. The V end was cut by 4 bases, the J end by 5 bases, with 2 bases between. The CDR3 extends over 10 amino acids. Germline lookup yields CDR1 LNHDA and CDR2 SQIVND (reference sequence). The DNA of the CDR3 is TGTGCCAGTAGTACTACTGAAGCTTTCTTT. Its protein is CASSTTEAFF. The whole variable domain, remainder taken from reference TRBV19 and TRBJ1-1, is DGGITQSPKYLFRKEGQNVTLSCEQNLNHDAMYWYRQDPGQGLRLIYYSQIVNDFQKGDIAEGYSVSREKKESFPLTVTSAQKNPTAFYLCASSTTEAFFGQGTRLTVV.

The V call is TRBV7-8, the J call TRBJ1-1; D may be TRBD1 (5 bases). V lost 5 bases and J lost 5, with 27 bases in between. The CDR3 consists of 18 residues. Germline V gene data show CDR1 as SGHVS and CDR2 as FQNEAQ. This CDR3 reads CASSVGRGREVSRTEAFF. The CDR3 DNA sequence: TGTGCCAGCAGCGTGGGACGAGGGAGGGAGGTGTCGAGGACTGAAGCTTTCTTT.

The V gene is TRBV30, the J gene TRBJ1-3, with a tentative D call TRBD1 (6 bases). CDR1 is GTSNPN and CDR2 is SVGIG in the germline V gene (reference sequence). V dropped 5 bases and J dropped 0 bases, with 14 bases sitting between them. CDR3 length equals 15 residues. The CDR3 protein is CAWGAGASSGNTIYF. CDR3 DNA: TGTGCCTGGGGGGCGGGGGCCTCCTCTGGAAACACCATATATTTT.

V usage is TRBV7-3 and J usage is TRBJ2-1; 8 bases agree with TRBD2. Per germline, CDR1 SGHTA and CDR2 FQGTGA. Trimming removed 3 bases from V and 7 bases from J; junction bases left unmatched: 11. The CDR3 is 16 amino acids. The CDR3 here is CASSFLGGRIGNEQFF. The CDR3 DNA sequence: TGTGCCAGCAGCTTCCTAGGCGGGAGGATTGGGAATGAGCAGTTCTTC. The full variable domain, rest sourced from reference TRBV7-3 and TRBJ2-1, is GAGVSQTPSNKVTEKGKYVELRCDPISGHTALYWYRQSLGQGPEFLIYFQGTGAADDSGLPNDRFFAVRPEGSVSTLKIQRTERGDSAVYLCASSFLGGRIGNEQFFGPGTRLTVL.

The V gene is TRBV5-4, the J gene TRBJ2-1, with 9 bases lining up with TRBD1. This CDR3 region has 14 residues. Trimming took 4 bases from V and 6 from J; bases not matched to a gene: 5. Germline CDR1 and CDR2: SGHNT and YYREEE (reference sequence). CDR3 sequence (DNA): TGTGCCAGCAGCCTGTGGACAGGGGCCAATGAGCAGTTCTTC. Protein product: CASSLWTGANEQFF. The variable domain in full, with the rest retrieved from reference TRBV5-4 and TRBJ2-1, is ETGVTQSPTHLIKTRGQQVTLRCSSQSGHNTVSWYQQALGQGPQFIFQYYREEENGRGNFPPRFSGLQFPNYSSELNVNALELDDSALYLCASSLWTGANEQFFGPGTRLTVL.

Turning to this clone: Sequence at one end of the junction differs from germline and may be a read error. The CDR3, as DNA: TGTGCCAGCAGCTTGCGGACAGATCTGGTCTTC. Translating gives CASSLRTDLVF. This chain links TRBV7-3 with TRBJ2-1; weak D call: TRBD1 (6 bases). Germline V gene sequence: CDR1 SGHTA, CDR2 FQGTGA. The CDR3 runs to 11 residues.

The rearrangement joins TRBV4-1 to TRBJ2-1, with 7 bases that match TRBD2. The V gene's germline CDR1 is MGHRA and CDR2 YSYEKL. V shed 0 bases and J 6 bases; nucleotides not matched to a gene: 8. This CDR3 spans 16 amino acids. The CDR3 bases are TGCGCCAGCAGCCAAGACGGGGGGACCGGGCTCAATGAGCAGTTCTTC. It translates to CASSQDGGTGLNEQFF.

This clone was found once. V is TRBV5-1 and J is TRBJ1-3; 10 bases align to TRBD1. V shed 5 bases and J 4 bases; nucleotides not matched to a gene: 6. Germline loops: CDR1 SGHRS, CDR2 YFSETQ. The CDR3 is made up of 15 amino acids. The CDR3 here is CASRAGTGDGNTIYF. CDR3 nucleotide sequence: TGCGCCAGCAGGGCCGGGACAGGGGACGGAAACACCATATATTTT.

The gene calls are TRBV5-4 and TRBJ2-5, with TRBD2 matching 8 bases. Unmatched junction bases numbered 10, after V lost 4 bases and J lost 5 bases. This CDR3 region has 15 residues. The germline V gene has CDR1 SGHNT and CDR2 YYREEE (reference sequence). In nucleotides, the CDR3 is TGTGCCAGCAGCCCGACTAGCGCGGAGATTGAGACCCAGTACTTC. This sequence encodes CASSPTSAEIETQYF.

V and J are TRBV25-1 and TRBJ1-3, with 7 bases lining up with TRBD1. CDR1 and CDR2 (germline): MGHDK, SYGVNS. The CDR3 consists of 14 residues. The ends lost 4 bases at V and 0 bases at J; junction bases unmatched: 0. The CDR3 protein is CASSGQGSGNTIYF. Here the CDR3 DNA reads TGTGCCAGCAGTGGACAGGGCTCTGGAAACACCATATATTTT.

CDR3 in amino acids: CASGTGGLYEQYF. The CDR3 DNA sequence: TGTGCCAGCGGGACAGGGGGTCTCTACGAGCAGTACTTC. The chain joins TRBV19 to TRBJ2-7, with 11 nucleotides matching TRBD1. Germline V gene data show CDR1 as LNHDA and CDR2 as SQIVND (reference sequence). With 9 bases clipped from V and 3 bases from J, the junction kept 4 bases outside the gene matches. The CDR3 has 13 amino acids.

This chain uses TRBV29-1 with TRBJ2-1; 11 nucleotides agree with TRBD2. The trim removed 2 bases at V and 4 bases at J, leaving 7 bases unmatched. Germline CDR1 reads SQVTM; CDR2 reads ANQGSEA. The CDR3 totals 16 residues. CDR3 bases: TGCAGCGTTGAACTAGCGGGAGGCAACGTATACAATGAGCAGTTCTTC. Protein product: CSVELAGGNVYNEQFF.

V gene TRBV25-1 combines with J gene TRBJ2-3; 9 bases line up with TRBD1. CDR1 is MGHDK and CDR2 is SYGVNS in the germline V gene. CDR3 size: 17 residues. V lost 4 bases and J lost 3; bases outside the gene matches: 11. CDR3 coding DNA: TGTGCCAGCAGTGCACGAGCACAGGGGGCACGGACAGATACGCAGTATTTT. Its protein is CASSARAQGARTDTQYF.